One and the same sample provided the 10 T cell receptor beta chains below, sequenced in a study of OX40 agonist ivuxolimab in advanced cancers. TCRdb's table, derived via immunoSEQ multiplex PCR, lists solely in-frame clones and lacks some. The sample records about 79,000 clones, about nine tenths being singletons. Specimen: CD4+ or CD8+ T cells sorted from blood, collected in a trial of the OX40 agonist ivuxolimab. The receptors here all came from an adult with an advanced solid tumor such as melanoma, head and neck, liver or kidney cancer.

The J gene is TRBJ2-2, the V gene TRBV29-1; 9 bases match TRBD1. Germline CDR1 SQVTM, CDR2 ANQGSEA. The CDR3 is made up of 14 amino acids. The V gene end was trimmed by 6 bases and the J gene end by 7 bases; junction bases not matched to a gene: 9. The CDR3 sequence is CSVRTGATDGELFF. The CDR3 DNA sequence: TGCAGCGTAAGGACAGGGGCCACGGACGGGGAGCTGTTTTTT.

The chain has TRBV21-1 and TRBJ2-7; TRBD2, the D gene given by the table, was not confirmed from the DNA. TRBV21-1 is designated a pseudogene. This CDR3 has 16 residues. The CDR3 region has the DNA TGTGCCAGCAGCAAAGTGGAGGGATGTTGGTCTTACGAGCAGTACTTC. Translated: CASSKVEGCWSYEQYF.

The J gene is TRBJ2-7, the V gene TRBV27; D is undetermined. The CDR3 loop spans 14 amino acids. V lost 5 bases to trimming and J lost 0 bases, with 11 bases between them. CDR1 and CDR2 (germline): MNHEY, SMNVEV (reference sequence). CDR3 protein: CASSPRTVSYEQYF. CDR3 nucleotide sequence: TGTGCCAGCAGTCCAAGGACGGTCTCCTACGAGCAGTACTTC.

V and J are TRBV19 and TRBJ1-5; D perhaps matches TRBD1 (6 bases). Looked up from germline, CDR1 is LNHDA and CDR2 is SQIVND (reference sequence). The CDR3 is 18 amino acids. Trimming left V 6 bases short and J 2 bases short, with 23 bases between. The CDR3 DNA follows: TGTGCCAGTAGCGGTAGGTTCTATAGGGGGGGTGGCAATCAGCCCCAGCATTTT. This codes for CASSGRFYRGGGNQPQHF.

This chain links TRBV4-2 with TRBJ2-3; D is perhaps TRBD1 or TRBD2 (5 bases each). Germline V gives CDR1 LGHNA, CDR2 YNFKEQ. Trimming cost V 0 bases and J 6 bases, with 19 bases left between them. The CDR3 spans 17 residues. The CDR3 protein is CASSQDLGTSRPDTQYF. CDR3 sequence (DNA): TGTGCCAGCAGCCAAGATCTCGGGACCTCCCGCCCGGATACGCAGTATTTT.

The chain joins TRBV5-1 to TRBJ2-3, with 13 nucleotides matching TRBD2. The J segment lost 5 bases and the V segment lost 4 bases, leaving 4 bases of the junction unmatched. Germline lookup yields CDR1 SGHRS and CDR2 YFSETQ. This CDR3 has 15 amino acids. CDR3 protein: CASSLGLAGVDTQYF. CDR3 DNA sequence: TGCGCCAGCAGCCTCGGACTAGCGGGAGTAGATACGCAGTATTTT.

This chain uses TRBV28 with TRBJ1-5; 7 nucleotides agree with TRBD1. Trimming took 6 bases from V and 7 from J; bases not matched to a gene: 9. The CDR3 has 14 amino acids. CDR1 and CDR2 from the germline V gene are MDHEN and SYDVKM. Here the CDR3 DNA reads TGTGCCAGCAGGCGGGGAGGGGGCCGGCAGCCCCAGCATTTT. Residues: CASRRGGGRQPQHF.

The CDR3 loop is CASSLDRGSEKLFF. As DNA, the CDR3 is TGTGCCAGCAGCTTGGATAGGGGAAGTGAAAAACTGTTTTTT. This chain uses TRBV7-9 with TRBJ1-4, with D perhaps TRBD1 (5 bases). The CDR3 loop spans 14 amino acids. Trimming left V 3 bases short and J 7 bases short, with 12 bases between. The V gene's germline CDR1 is SEHNR and CDR2 FQNEAQ (reference sequence).

The rearrangement links TRBV6-6 to TRBJ1-2, with unresolved D. CDR1 and CDR2 (germline): MNHNY, SVGAGI (reference sequence). This CDR3 region has 13 residues. The V gene lost 2 bases and the J gene lost 3 bases, with 7 bases spanning the gap. The CDR3 sequence: CASSYGLDYGYTF. CDR3 coding DNA: TGTGCCAGCAGTTACGGGCTTGACTATGGCTACACCTTC.

This clone was detected a few times. J is TRBJ1-1 and V is TRBV30; no clear D gene. Trimming pared 5 bases from V and 1 base from J, leaving 14 bases between. The CDR3 runs 14 residues. The V gene's germline CDR1 is GTSNPN and CDR2 SVGIG (reference sequence). CDR3 DNA sequence: TGTGCCTGGGGTGGGGTGAGGGCGAACACTGAAGCTTTCTTT. It encodes CAWGGVRANTEAFF. Full variable domain (outside the CDR3, taken from reference TRBV30 and TRBJ1-1): SQTIHQWPATLVQPVGSPLSLECTVEGTSNPNLYWYRQAAGRGLQLLFYSVGIGQISSEVPQNLSASRPQDRQFILSSKKLLLSDSGFYLCAWGGVRANTEAFFGQGTRLTVV.